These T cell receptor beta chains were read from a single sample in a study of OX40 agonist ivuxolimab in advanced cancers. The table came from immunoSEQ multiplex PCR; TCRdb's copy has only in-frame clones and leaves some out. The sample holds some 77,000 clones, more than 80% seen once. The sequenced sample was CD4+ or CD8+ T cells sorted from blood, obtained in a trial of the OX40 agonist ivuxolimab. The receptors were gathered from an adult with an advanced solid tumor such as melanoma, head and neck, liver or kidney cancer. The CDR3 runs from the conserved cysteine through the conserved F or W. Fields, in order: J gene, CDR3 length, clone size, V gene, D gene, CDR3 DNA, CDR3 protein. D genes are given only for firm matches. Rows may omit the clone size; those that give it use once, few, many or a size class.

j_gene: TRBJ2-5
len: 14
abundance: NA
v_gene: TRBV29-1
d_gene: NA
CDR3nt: TGCAGCGTTACGGGGGGCCAGATGGGAGAGACCCAGTACTTC
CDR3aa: CSVTGGQMGETQYF

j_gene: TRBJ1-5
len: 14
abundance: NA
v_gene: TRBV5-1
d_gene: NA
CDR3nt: TGCGCCAGCAGCACGGGACAAAGCAATCAGCCCCAGCATTTT
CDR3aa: CASSTGQSNQPQHF

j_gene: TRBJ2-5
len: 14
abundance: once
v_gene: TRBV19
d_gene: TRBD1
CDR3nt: TGTGCCAGTAGGGACAGGGGAGGGCAAGAGACCCAGTACTTC
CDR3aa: CASRDRGGQETQYF

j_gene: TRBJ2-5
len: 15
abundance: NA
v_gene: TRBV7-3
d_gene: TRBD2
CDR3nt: TGTGCCAGCAGCTTCCGAGCGGGAGTCCAAGAGACCCAGTACTTC
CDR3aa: CASSFRAGVQETQYF

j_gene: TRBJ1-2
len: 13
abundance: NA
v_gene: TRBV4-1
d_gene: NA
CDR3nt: TGCGCCAGCAGCCAAGGAGCTAACTATGGCTACACCTTC
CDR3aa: CASSQGANYGYTF

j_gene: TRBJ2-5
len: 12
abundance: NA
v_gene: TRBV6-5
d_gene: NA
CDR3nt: TGTGCCAGCAGTTCTAGGCAAGAGACCCAGTACTTC
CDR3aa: CASSSRQETQYF

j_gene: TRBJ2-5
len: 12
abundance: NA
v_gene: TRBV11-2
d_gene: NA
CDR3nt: TGTGCCAGCAGCCAAATGGGGGAGACCCAGTACTTC
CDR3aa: CASSQMGETQYF

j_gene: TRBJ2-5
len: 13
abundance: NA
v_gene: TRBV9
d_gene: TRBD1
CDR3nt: TGTGCCTCCTCGGCAGGGGGCTGGGAGACCCAGTACTTC
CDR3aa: CASSAGGWETQYF

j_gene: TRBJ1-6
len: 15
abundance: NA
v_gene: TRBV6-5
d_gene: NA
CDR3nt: TGTGCCAGCACCTTAACCCGGACAGCAAATTCACCCCTCCACTTT
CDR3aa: CASTLTRTANSPLHF

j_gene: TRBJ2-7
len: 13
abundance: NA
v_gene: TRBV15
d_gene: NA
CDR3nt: TGTGCCACCTGGTTTGGGGTATCCCCCGAGCAGTACTTC
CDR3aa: CATWFGVSPEQYF

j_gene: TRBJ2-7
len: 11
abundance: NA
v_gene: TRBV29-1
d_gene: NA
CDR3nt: TGCAGCGTTGAAGCGTCCTACGAGCAGTACTTC
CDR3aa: CSVEASYEQYF

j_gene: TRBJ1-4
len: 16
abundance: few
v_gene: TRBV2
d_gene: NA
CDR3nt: TGTGCCAGCAGTAGGGGATTCGGGAGCTCTAATGAAAAACTGTTTTTT
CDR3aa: CASSRGFGSSNEKLFF

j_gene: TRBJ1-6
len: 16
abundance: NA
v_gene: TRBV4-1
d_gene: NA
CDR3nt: TGCGCCAGCAGCCCTGAAGCTGGACGGGTAAATTCACCCCTCCACTTT
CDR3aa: CASSPEAGRVNSPLHF

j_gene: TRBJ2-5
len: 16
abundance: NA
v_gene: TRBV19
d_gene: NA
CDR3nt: TGTGCCAGTAGTATTGTGGCTAGCGCGTACCAAGAGACCCAGTACTTC
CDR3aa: CASSIVASAYQETQYF

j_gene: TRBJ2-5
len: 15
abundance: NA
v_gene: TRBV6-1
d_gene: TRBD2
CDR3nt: TGTGCCAGCAGGGCCGGGACTAGCGGGACTAAGACCCAGTACTTC
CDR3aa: CASRAGTSGTKTQYF

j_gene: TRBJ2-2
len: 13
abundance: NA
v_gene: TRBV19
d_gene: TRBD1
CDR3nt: TGTGCCAGTACGGACAGGGCGGACGGGGAGCTGTTTTTT
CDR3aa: CASTDRADGELFF

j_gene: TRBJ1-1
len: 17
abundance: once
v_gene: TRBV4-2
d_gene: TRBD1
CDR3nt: TGTGCCAGCAGCAGAGGACAGGGGGGCAATATGAACACTGAAGCTTTCTTT
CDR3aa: CASSRGQGGNMNTEAFF

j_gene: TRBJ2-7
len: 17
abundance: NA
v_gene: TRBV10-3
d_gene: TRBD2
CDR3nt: TGTGCCATCAGCCGGACTAGCGGGGGGGCCCCCCGCGGCGAGCAGTACTTC
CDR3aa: CAISRTSGGAPRGEQYF

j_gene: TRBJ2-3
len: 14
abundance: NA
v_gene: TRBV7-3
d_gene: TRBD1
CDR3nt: TGTGCCAGCAGAAAGACAGGGAACTCAGATACGCAGTATTTT
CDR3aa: CASRKTGNSDTQYF

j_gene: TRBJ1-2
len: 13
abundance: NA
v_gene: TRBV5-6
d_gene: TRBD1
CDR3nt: TGTGCCAGCTTGGGACAGACTAACTATGGCTACACCTTC
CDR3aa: CASLGQTNYGYTF

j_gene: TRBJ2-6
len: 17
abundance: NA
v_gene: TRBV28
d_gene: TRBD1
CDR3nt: TGTGCCAGCAGCACACAGGGGGCCCCCTCTGGGGCCAACGTCCTGACTTTC
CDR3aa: CASSTQGAPSGANVLTF

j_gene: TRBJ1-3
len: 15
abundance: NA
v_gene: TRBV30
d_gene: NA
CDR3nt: TGTGCCTGGAGCGTCTTGACAGGCTCTGGAAACACCATATATTTT
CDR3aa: CAWSVLTGSGNTIYF

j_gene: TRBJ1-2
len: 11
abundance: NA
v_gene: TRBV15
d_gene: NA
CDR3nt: TGTGCCACTAGGGACAACTATGGCTACACCTTC
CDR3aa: CATRDNYGYTF

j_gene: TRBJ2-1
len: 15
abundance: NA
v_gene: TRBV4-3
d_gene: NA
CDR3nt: TGCGCCAGCAGCCAAGGGGGGGCCTCCTACAATGAGCAGTTCTTC
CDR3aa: CASSQGGASYNEQFF

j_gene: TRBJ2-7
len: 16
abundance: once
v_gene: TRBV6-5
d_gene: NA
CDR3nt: TGTGCCAGCAGTTACTCAACCGGGGCGAGCTCCTACGAGCAGTACTTC
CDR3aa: CASSYSTGASSYEQYF

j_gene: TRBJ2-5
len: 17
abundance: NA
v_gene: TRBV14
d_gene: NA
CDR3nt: TGTGCCAGCAGCTCCCAAAGGGGTAGACAGGACCAAGAGACCCAGTACTTC
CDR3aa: CASSSQRGRQDQETQYF

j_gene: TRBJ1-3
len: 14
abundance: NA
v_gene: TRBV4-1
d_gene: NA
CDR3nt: TGCGCCAGCAGCCACCGGGACGTCGGAAACACCATATATTTT
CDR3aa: CASSHRDVGNTIYF

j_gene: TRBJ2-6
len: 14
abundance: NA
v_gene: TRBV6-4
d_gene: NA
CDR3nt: TGTGCCAGCAGTGAAGGAGCTGGGGCCAACGTCCTGACTTTC
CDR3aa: CASSEGAGANVLTF

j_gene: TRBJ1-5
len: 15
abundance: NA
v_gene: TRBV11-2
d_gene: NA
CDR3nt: TGTGCCAGCAGCTTAATCCCAGGGAAGAGTCAGCCCCAGCATTTT
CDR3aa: CASSLIPGKSQPQHF

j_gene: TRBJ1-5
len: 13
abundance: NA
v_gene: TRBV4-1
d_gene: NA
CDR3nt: TGCGCCAGCAGCCAGCAGATTCATCAGCCCCAGCATTTT
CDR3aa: CASSQQIHQPQHF

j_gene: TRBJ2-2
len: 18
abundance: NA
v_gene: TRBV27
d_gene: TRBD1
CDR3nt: TGTGCCAGCAGCAGAGCGACAGGGGGCATTGGTGGCACCGGGGAGCTGTTTTTT
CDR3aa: CASSRATGGIGGTGELFF

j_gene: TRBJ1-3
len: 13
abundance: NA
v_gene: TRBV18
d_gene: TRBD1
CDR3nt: TGTGCCAGCTCATCAGGACAGGCCGACACCATATATTTT
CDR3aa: CASSSGQADTIYF

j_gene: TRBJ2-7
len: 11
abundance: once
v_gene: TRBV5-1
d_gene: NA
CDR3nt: TGCGCCAGCAGCTCCGGCTGGGAGCAGTACTTC
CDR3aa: CASSSGWEQYF

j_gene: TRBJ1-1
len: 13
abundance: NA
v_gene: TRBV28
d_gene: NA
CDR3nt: TGTGCCAGCAGTTTTGACCCGGACACTGAAGCTTTCTTT
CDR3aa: CASSFDPDTEAFF

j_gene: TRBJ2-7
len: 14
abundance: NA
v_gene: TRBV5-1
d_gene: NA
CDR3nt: TGCGCCAGCAGCTATAACCGGGACTCGCCCGGGCAGTACTTC
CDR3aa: CASSYNRDSPGQYF

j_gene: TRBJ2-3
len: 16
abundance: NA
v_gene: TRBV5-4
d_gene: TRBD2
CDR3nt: TGTGCCAGCAGCCGTGGGCGGGGGGTCGATACAGATACGCAGTATTTT
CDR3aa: CASSRGRGVDTDTQYF

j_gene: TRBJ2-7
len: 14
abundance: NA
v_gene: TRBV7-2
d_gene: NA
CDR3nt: TGTGCCAGCAGCTTAGAAGCAGGGAAGAACGAGCAGTACTTC
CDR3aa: CASSLEAGKNEQYF

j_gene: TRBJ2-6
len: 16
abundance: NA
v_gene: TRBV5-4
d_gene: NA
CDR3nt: TGTGCCAGCAGCTTAGGAGGCAACTCTGGGGCCAACGTCCTGACTTTC
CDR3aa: CASSLGGNSGANVLTF

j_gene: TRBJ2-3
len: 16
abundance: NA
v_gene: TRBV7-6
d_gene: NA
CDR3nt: TGTGCCAGCAGCCAAGACAGGTCGGTCGGCACAGATACGCAGTATTTT
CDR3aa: CASSQDRSVGTDTQYF

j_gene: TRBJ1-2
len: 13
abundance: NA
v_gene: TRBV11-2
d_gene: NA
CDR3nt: TGTGCCAGCAGCTTGGGGGGGCTGGGTGGCTACACCTTC
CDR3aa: CASSLGGLGGYTF

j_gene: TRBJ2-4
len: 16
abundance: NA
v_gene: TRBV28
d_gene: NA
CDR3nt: TGTGCCAGCAGTGGTCCCGGGACGTTAGCCAAAAACATTCAGTACTTC
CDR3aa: CASSGPGTLAKNIQYF

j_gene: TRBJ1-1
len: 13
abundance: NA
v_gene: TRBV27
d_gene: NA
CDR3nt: TGTGCCAGCAGTTTATTGGAGGGTACTGAAGCTTTCTTT
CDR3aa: CASSLLEGTEAFF

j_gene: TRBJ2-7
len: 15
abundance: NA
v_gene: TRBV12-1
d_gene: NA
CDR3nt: TGTGCCAGCAGCTTTGAGGGGACGAGCTCCTACGAGCAGTACTTC
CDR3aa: CASSFEGTSSYEQYF

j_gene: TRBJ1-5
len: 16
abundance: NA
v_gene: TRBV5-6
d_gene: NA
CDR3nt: TGTGCCAGCAGCTTGGGGGGCCGAGGAGGCAATCAGCCCCAGCATTTT
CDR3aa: CASSLGGRGGNQPQHF

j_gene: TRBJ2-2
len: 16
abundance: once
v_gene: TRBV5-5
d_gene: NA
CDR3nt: TGTGCCAGCAGCTTGGAGGGCGGGGGCTACACCGGGGAGCTGTTTTTT
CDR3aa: CASSLEGGGYTGELFF

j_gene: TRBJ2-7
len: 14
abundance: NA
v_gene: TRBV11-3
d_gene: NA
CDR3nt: TGTGCCAGCAGCTTGGGACCCGTTTCCTACGAGCAGTACTTC
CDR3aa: CASSLGPVSYEQYF